This passage covers 5 T cell receptor beta chains from one sample sequenced in a study of radiotherapy plus CTLA-4 blockade in lung cancer. Generated by immunoSEQ multiplex PCR, the TCRdb table keeps only in-frame clones and is missing some. In the table there are tens of thousands of clones, approximately 76% of which are singletons. Sequenced material: peripheral blood, taken from a patient treated with radiotherapy plus ipilimumab. The receptor set was obtained from a human donor with non-small cell lung cancer who had stable disease on radiotherapy plus ipilimumab.

About this clone itself: Other nucleotide sequences from this sample produce the same CDR3. The chain recombines TRBV4-3 with TRBJ1-2; 11 nucleotides agree with TRBD1. This CDR3 is built from 15 residues. J lost 3 bases, V lost 3 bases, and 3 bases had no gene match. The germline gives CDR1 LGHNA, CDR2 YSLEER. The CDR3, as DNA: TGCGCCAGCAGCCAGCGGGACAGGGGGGACTATGGCTACACCTTC. This codes for CASSQRDRGDYGYTF.

The chain links TRBV2 to TRBJ1-4; the D gene is possibly TRBD1 (6 bases). The CDR3 runs 15 residues. V was trimmed by 6 bases and J by 6 bases, leaving 17 bases between them. Germline-derived CDR1 and CDR2 are SNHLY and FYNNEI. The CDR3 DNA sequence: TGTGCCAGCAGCGCCGTGGCAGGGGTTGATGAAAAACTGTTTTTT. It translates to CASSAVAGVDEKLFF.

This clone has only one observation. The J gene is TRBJ1-3, the V gene TRBV7-9; TRBD1 is a possible D gene (6 bases). Germline V CDR1 and CDR2: SEHNR, FQNEAQ (reference sequence). The CDR3 consists of 16 residues. With 4 bases removed from V and 4 bases from J, the gap between germline ends came to 17 bases. In DNA, the CDR3 is TGTGCCAGCAGCTCCAGTATACAGGGTTCGGGAAACACCATATATTTT. Protein product: CASSSSIQGSGNTIYF.

The V call is TRBV4-1, the J call TRBJ2-5; 9 positions agree with TRBD1. The CDR3 covers 15 residues. Germline-derived CDR1 and CDR2 are MGHRA and YSYEKL. Trimming took 4 bases from V and 1 from J; bases not matched to a gene: 4. The chain's CDR3 is CASSPETGGQETQYF. DNA for the CDR3: TGCGCCAGCAGCCCAGAGACAGGGGGCCAAGAGACCCAGTACTTC.

The genes are TRBV6-5 and TRBJ2-3; D gene unclear. V was clipped by 5 bases and J by 0 bases, with 6 bases between them. The CDR3 sequence is 13 residues long. The germline V gene has CDR1 MNHEY and CDR2 SVGAGI. CDR3 in DNA: TGTGCCAGCAGTCTCATTAGCACAGATACGCAGTATTTT. The encoded protein is CASSLISTDTQYF.